The 23 T cell receptor beta chains given below trace back to one sample, sequenced in a study of T cell responses to AZD1222 COVID-19 vaccine. Profiling relied on immunoSEQ multiplex PCR, and the TCRdb table lists in-frame clones only, not all of them. The sample holds some 55,000 clones, around 89% seen once. The sample consisted of peripheral blood, taken on day 0 of AZD1222 vaccination. The receptors here all came from an adult in good health.

This chain links TRBV6-5 with TRBJ1-5, with 7 bases identical to TRBD1. The V gene end was trimmed by 6 bases and the J gene end by 2 bases; junction bases not matched to a gene: 4. Germline V gene data show CDR1 as MNHEY and CDR2 as SVGAGI. The CDR3 extends over 14 amino acids. The CDR3: CASRRTGRNQPQHF. CDR3 in DNA: TGTGCCAGCAGGCGGACAGGCCGCAATCAGCCCCAGCATTTT.

The chain links TRBV2 to TRBJ2-3; 7 bases map to TRBD1. Losses at the gene ends were 3 bases for V and 2 bases for J; bases not matched to a gene: 8. Germline V gene lookup returns CDR1 SNHLY and CDR2 FYNNEI. The CDR3 sequence is 16 residues long. The CDR3 reads CASSDISGGNTDTQYF. CDR3 coding DNA: TGTGCCAGCAGTGATATTTCAGGGGGTAACACAGATACGCAGTATTTT.

V gene TRBV11-2 combines with J gene TRBJ2-2; TRBD2 aligns across 7 bases. The CDR3 runs 13 residues. CDR1 SGHAT and CDR2 FQNNGV come from the germline V gene. V trimming: 3 bases; J trimming: 6 bases; junction bases outside the gene matches: 1. The CDR3 spells CASSFRGAGELFF. The CDR3, as DNA: TGTGCCAGCAGCTTTCGGGGGGCCGGGGAGCTGTTTTTT.

The chain employs TRBV9 and TRBJ2-1; D gene unclear. V was pared by 3 bases and J by 0 bases, with 4 bases between. The CDR3 runs 13 residues. From germline, CDR1 is SGDLS and CDR2 YYNGEE. In DNA form, the CDR3 reads TGTGCCAGCAGCGGCACCTCCTACAATGAGCAGTTCTTC. Protein: CASSGTSYNEQFF.

V and J are TRBV5-1 and TRBJ1-6; 12 positions agree with TRBD1. In germline, CDR1 is SGHRS, CDR2 YFSETQ. The V gene end was trimmed by 4 bases and the J gene end by 7 bases; junction bases not matched to a gene: 6. This CDR3 is built from 16 residues. The CDR3, as DNA: TGCGCCAGCAGCCAGGGACAGGGGGCGCGGAATTCACCCCTCCACTTT. Translation: CASSQGQGARNSPLHF.

The chain employs TRBV3-1 (or the pseudogene TRBV3-2) and TRBJ2-1; D call uncertain. Per the germline V gene, CDR1 is LGHDT and CDR2 is YNNKEL (reference sequence). V was cut by 10 bases and J by 7 bases, with 11 bases left in between. The CDR3 is made up of 11 amino acids. CDR3 in DNA: TGTGCCACGTCCGGTCGAAATGAGCAGTTCTTC. Protein sequence: CATSGRNEQFF.

CDR3 amino acids: CASRTRYGSYEQYF. DNA of the CDR3: TGTGCCAGCAGGACTAGGTACGGGAGTTACGAGCAGTACTTC. V usage is TRBV2 and J usage is TRBJ2-7; tentatively, D is TRBD2 (6 bases). Trimming removed 6 bases from V and 4 bases from J, with 16 bases in between. CDR1 SNHLY and CDR2 FYNNEI come from the germline V gene. CDR3 length equals 14 residues.

This chain joins TRBV3-1 (or the pseudogene TRBV3-2) and TRBJ2-2; D perhaps matches TRBD1 (5 bases). The ends were cut back, 2 bases at V and 5 bases at J, with 15 bases in the middle. The CDR3 extends over 16 amino acids. CDR1 LGHDT and CDR2 YNNKEL come from the germline V gene (reference sequence). This CDR3 reads CASSQQGGAWTGELFF. The CDR3 bases are TGTGCCAGCAGCCAACAAGGTGGGGCGTGGACCGGGGAGCTGTTTTTT.

V gene TRBV28 combines with J gene TRBJ1-2; D perhaps matches TRBD1 (6 bases). The germline V gene encodes CDR1 MDHEN and CDR2 SYDVKM. The CDR3 consists of 13 residues. V gave up 3 bases and J gave up 8 bases, with 13 bases separating them. This CDR3 reads CASSFPGARGYTF. The CDR3 DNA reads as TGTGCCAGCAGTTTCCCGGGGGCGAGGGGCTACACCTTC.

This chain links TRBV2 with TRBJ2-5; D is undetermined. Germline CDR1 SNHLY, CDR2 FYNNEI. The CDR3 loop spans 13 amino acids. Deletions cut 3 bases from V and 5 bases from J, with 10 bases between. The CDR3 spells CASSDGVGETQYF. For the CDR3, the DNA is TGTGCCAGCAGTGATGGCGTAGGGGAGACCCAGTACTTC. The whole variable domain, filled in from reference TRBV2 and TRBJ2-5, reads EPEVTQTPSHQVTQMGQEVILRCVPISNHLYFYWYRQILGQKVEFLVSFYNNEISEKSEIFDDQFSVERPDGSNFTLKIRSTKLEDSAMYFCASSDGVGETQYFGPGTRLLVL.

CDR3 protein: CASSYGLSGRRGANEQFF. The CDR3 coding sequence is TGTGCCAGCAGCTACGGGCTTAGCGGGAGAAGGGGGGCCAATGAGCAGTTCTTC. The V gene is TRBV7-8, the J gene TRBJ2-1; 9 nucleotides match TRBD2. Germline trimming cut 4 bases from V and 6 bases from J; bases unmatched to any gene: 16. CDR1 SGHVS and CDR2 FQNEAQ come from the germline V gene. The CDR3 has 18 amino acids.

The genes are TRBV6-6 and TRBJ1-4, with 9 bases fitting TRBD1. CDR3 length: 20 amino acids. The germline V gene encodes CDR1 MNHNY and CDR2 SVGAGI (reference sequence). Trimming removed 6 bases from V and 7 bases from J; junction bases left unmatched: 24. DNA of the CDR3: TGTGCCAGCAGCAACTACAAAACCGGGACAGGGTCCCGAAGGGGTGAAAAACTGTTTTTT. Protein product: CASSNYKTGTGSRRGEKLFF.

This clone was detected a few times. The chain recombines TRBV6-6 with TRBJ2-6; no reliable D call. Germline V gene lookup returns CDR1 MNHNY and CDR2 SVGAGI (reference sequence). Trimming took 7 bases from V and 4 from J, leaving 2 bases between them. This CDR3 contains 11 residues. The CDR3 coding sequence is TGTGCCAGCACCGGGGCCAACGTCCTGACTTTC. Protein product: CASTGANVLTF.

The chain links TRBV11-2 to TRBJ1-1; 11 nucleotides align to TRBD1. V lost 6 bases and J lost 4; bases outside the gene matches: 7. This CDR3 spans 15 amino acids. Germline V lookup: CDR1 SGHAT, CDR2 FQNNGV. The CDR3 loop is CASSRGTGGSTEAFF. The CDR3 DNA reads as TGTGCCAGCAGTCGAGGGACAGGGGGATCCACTGAAGCTTTCTTT.

CDR3 loop: CASSDLGSGNQPQHF. As DNA, the CDR3 is TGCGCCAGCAGTGACTTGGGGTCCGGCAATCAGCCCCAGCATTTT. The gene calls are TRBV10-2 and TRBJ1-5, with D unresolved. The germline CDR1 and CDR2 sequences are WSHSY and SAAADI. The CDR3 is 15 amino acids. Trimming took 3 bases from V and 2 from J, leaving 11 bases between them.

The chain couples TRBV12-3 or TRBV12-4 to TRBJ1-1; D not certain. CDR3 length equals 13 residues. V lost 2 bases, J lost 1 base, and 5 bases lay in between. CDR3 coding DNA: TGTGCCAGCAGTTTACAGACGAACACTGAAGCTTTCTTT. Amino acids: CASSLQTNTEAFF.

The chain has TRBV5-4 and TRBJ1-4; weak D call: TRBD1 (6 bases). The germline V and J ends were trimmed by 4 bases and 5 bases, with 15 bases remaining between them. CDR1 SGHNT and CDR2 YYREEE come from the germline V gene (reference sequence). This CDR3 comprises 15 residues. CDR3: CASSTGGLSNEKLFF. CDR3 coding DNA: TGTGCCAGCAGCACTGGGGGGCTATCAAATGAAAAACTGTTTTTT.

This chain connects TRBV7-2 to TRBJ1-1; D uncertain. CDR1 is SGHTA and CDR2 is FQGNSA in the germline V gene. The CDR3 has 13 amino acids. The V gene lost 1 base and the J gene lost 4 bases, with 7 bases spanning the gap. The CDR3 spells CASSLGGPTEAFF. CDR3 bases: TGTGCCAGCAGCTTAGGTGGTCCCACTGAAGCTTTCTTT.

The V and J genes are TRBV28 and TRBJ2-1; D might be TRBD2 (6 bases). V lost 3 bases to trimming and J lost 5 bases, with 20 bases between them. Germline V gene data show CDR1 as MDHEN and CDR2 as SYDVKM. This CDR3 has 17 amino acids. CDR3 region: CASSFPPGGRPNNEQFF. The CDR3 DNA reads as TGTGCCAGCAGTTTCCCCCCTGGAGGGAGACCAAACAATGAGCAGTTCTTC.

This chain joins TRBV28 and TRBJ1-1; the D is unclear. This CDR3 has 14 amino acids. Germline V gives CDR1 MDHEN, CDR2 SYDVKM. V was trimmed by 2 bases and J by 0 bases, leaving 7 bases between them. CDR3 nucleotide sequence: TGTGCCAGCAGTTTAGGGCTTATGAACACTGAAGCTTTCTTT. Amino acid sequence: CASSLGLMNTEAFF.

The chain carries TRBV2 and TRBJ2-7; possible D gene TRBD1, 6 bases. The CDR3 is made up of 16 amino acids. CDR1 and CDR2 from the germline V gene are SNHLY and FYNNEI. Trimming took off 7 bases at V and 4 bases at J, with 23 bases between the two ends. CDR3 protein: CASTLDRQLTSYEQYF. The CDR3 nucleotides are TGTGCCAGCACCCTAGACAGGCAACTGACCTCGTACGAGCAGTACTTC.

The chain carries TRBV27 and TRBJ1-1; D gene uncertain. The CDR3 runs 12 residues. Per germline, CDR1 MNHEY and CDR2 SMNVEV (reference sequence). The V end was cut by 5 bases, the J end by 4 bases, with 8 bases between. CDR3 residues: CASSAQTTEAFF. As DNA, the CDR3 is TGTGCCAGCAGTGCGCAGACCACTGAAGCTTTCTTT.

The DNA for the CDR3 is TGCGCCAGCAGCCAAGATCTGGGGCCGAGGAACACTGAAGCTTTCTTT. This gives the protein CASSQDLGPRNTEAFF. This rearrangement joins TRBV4-1 to TRBJ1-1; a possible D gene is TRBD1 (5 bases). Germline-derived CDR1 and CDR2 are MGHRA and YSYEKL. The CDR3 length is 16 residues. V was cut by 0 bases and J by 1 base, with 12 bases left in between.